Following are 30 T cell receptor beta chains from one sample sequenced in a study of T cell responses to AZD1222 COVID-19 vaccine. Sequencing used immunoSEQ multiplex PCR; TCRdb keeps in-frame clones, though not all of them. The repertoire holds approximately 150,000 clones, with 90% as singletons. The sequences come from peripheral blood, collected 28 days after the second AZD1222 dose. These receptors all come from an adult who received the AZD1222 COVID-19 vaccine.

This clone was recorded once. The chain links TRBV27 to TRBJ2-3; D not resolved. The CDR3 is 15 amino acids. CDR1 and CDR2 (germline): MNHEY, SMNVEV (reference sequence). V shed 4 bases and J shed 3 bases, with 14 bases lying between them. As DNA, the CDR3 is TGTGCCAGCAGTTCCCCGGGCCTAGGGACAGATACGCAGTATTTT. Protein: CASSSPGLGTDTQYF.

This sequence joins TRBV10-1 and TRBJ2-3; 7 positions agree with TRBD1. The CDR3 has 16 residues. Germline V lookup: CDR1 WNHNN, CDR2 SYGVQD (reference sequence). V dropped 4 bases and J dropped 3; count of bases not matched to a gene: 10. This CDR3 is CASSGKGALWTDTQYF. Written as DNA, the CDR3 is TGCGCCAGCAGTGGTAAGGGGGCGCTCTGGACAGATACGCAGTATTTT.

The chain employs TRBV6-2 or TRBV6-3 and TRBJ2-2; D perhaps matches TRBD2 (5 bases). V lost 6 bases and J lost 5, with 13 bases in between. Germline CDR1 reads MNHEY; CDR2 reads SVGEGT. The CDR3 loop spans 14 amino acids. CDR3 sequence (DNA): TGTGCCAGCAGCAACATTGGGAGAACCGGGGAGCTGTTTTTT. This sequence encodes CASSNIGRTGELFF.

This clone was seen a handful of times. This sequence joins TRBV7-9 and TRBJ2-7, with TRBD1 identical over 9 bases. Germline V gives CDR1 SEHNR, CDR2 FQNEAQ (reference sequence). The length of the CDR3 is 15 residues. The J segment lost 6 bases and the V segment lost 1 base, leaving 7 bases of the junction unmatched. The CDR3 DNA follows: TGTGCCAGCAGCTTAGACGGGACAGGGAATATCGAGCAGTACTTC. It translates to CASSLDGTGNIEQYF. Combining the CDR3 with reference TRBV7-9 and TRBJ2-7 gives the whole variable domain DTGVSQNPRHKITKRGQNVTFRCDPISEHNRLYWYRQTLGQGPEFLTYFQNEAQLEKSRLLSDRFSAERPKGSFSTLEIQRTEQGDSAMYLCASSLDGTGNIEQYFGPGTRLTVT.

The rearrangement joins TRBV7-9 to TRBJ1-3; D ambiguous. Germline-derived CDR1 and CDR2 are SEHNR and FQNEAQ (reference sequence). V gave up 7 bases and J gave up 4 bases, with 5 bases separating them. CDR3 length: 11 amino acids. The CDR3, as DNA: TGTGCCAGCACGCTGGGAAACACCATATATTTT. Translating gives CASTLGNTIYF.

The chain is built from TRBV6-5 and TRBJ2-7, with D tentatively TRBD2 (5 bases). Trimming stripped 7 bases from V and 3 bases from J, with 16 bases between. This CDR3 is built from 14 residues. Germline V CDR1 and CDR2: MNHEY, SVGAGI. The CDR3: CASIMGSGNYEQYF. The CDR3 nucleotides are TGTGCCAGCATAATGGGAAGCGGAAACTACGAGCAGTACTTC.

The chain carries TRBV6-1 and TRBJ2-1, with no clear D. CDR3 size: 12 residues. Germline-derived CDR1 and CDR2 are MNHNS and SASEGT. Trimming took 2 bases from V and 14 from J, leaving 13 bases between them. The CDR3 DNA reads as TGTGCCAGCAGTGAATGGCTCGGGCGGAAGTTCTTC. Its translation is CASSEWLGRKFF.

The V gene is TRBV2, the J gene TRBJ2-1, with D maybe TRBD1 (6 bases). The CDR3 totals 11 residues. Trimming cost V 6 bases and J 7 bases, with 7 bases left between them. Germline values: CDR1 SNHLY, CDR2 FYNNEI. CDR3 amino acids: CASRQGNEQFF. CDR3 bases: TGTGCCAGCAGACAGGGAAATGAGCAGTTCTTC. Full variable domain (missing parts from reference TRBV2 and TRBJ2-1): EPEVTQTPSHQVTQMGQEVILRCVPISNHLYFYWYRQILGQKVEFLVSFYNNEISEKSEIFDDQFSVERPDGSNFTLKIRSTKLEDSAMYFCASRQGNEQFFGPGTRLTVL.

This rearrangement joins TRBV2 to TRBJ2-7; a possible D gene is TRBD1 (6 bases). This CDR3 spans 17 amino acids. Trimming took 4 bases from V and 3 from J, leaving 22 bases between them. Germline CDR1 SNHLY, CDR2 FYNNEI. The chain's CDR3 is CASSVQGPRRINYEQYF. In DNA form, the CDR3 reads TGTGCCAGCAGTGTACAGGGACCCCGCCGAATAAACTACGAGCAGTACTTC.

This chain joins TRBV27 and TRBJ2-7; D perhaps matches TRBD2 (5 bases). Germline V lookup: CDR1 MNHEY, CDR2 SMNVEV (reference sequence). There are 15 residues in the CDR3. The germline V and J ends were trimmed by 5 bases and 4 bases, with 18 bases remaining between them. The CDR3 DNA reads TGTGCCAGCAGTGTCTCCGAACAGCGGTTTTACGAGCAGTACTTC. Its translation is CASSVSEQRFYEQYF.

This clone was counted between two and nine times. CDR3 nucleotide sequence: TGTGCCAGCAGTGAGGGGACGGTTTTAAATTCACCCCTCCACTTT. The encoded protein is CASSEGTVLNSPLHF. This rearrangement joins TRBV25-1 to TRBJ1-6; TRBD1 might be the D (5 bases). The CDR3 loop spans 15 amino acids. Germline lookup yields CDR1 MGHDK and CDR2 SYGVNS. V was pared by 3 bases and J by 7 bases, with 13 bases between.

The chain combines TRBV5-4 with TRBJ2-1; 13 nucleotides agree with TRBD2. After removal of 3 bases from V and 6 bases from J, the junction contained 6 bases not matched to a gene. There are 16 residues in the CDR3. The germline gives CDR1 SGHNT, CDR2 YYREEE (reference sequence). The CDR3 region is CASSSMTSGGINEQFF. In nucleotides, the CDR3 is TGTGCCAGCAGCTCGATGACTAGCGGGGGGATCAATGAGCAGTTCTTC.

The chain employs TRBV6-4 and TRBJ1-2; D ambiguous. Trimming removed 9 bases at V and 0 bases at J, with 26 bases between. Germline CDR1 reads MRHNA; CDR2 reads SNTAGT. This CDR3 contains 18 residues. CDR3 residues: CASSSALMAPGANYGYTF. The DNA for the CDR3 is TGTGCCAGTTCCTCGGCACTTATGGCACCCGGAGCTAACTATGGCTACACCTTC.

The rearrangement joins TRBV2 to TRBJ1-5, with D tentatively TRBD1 (6 bases). CDR3 size: 14 residues. Germline V gives CDR1 SNHLY, CDR2 FYNNEI. Trimming removed 6 bases at V and 5 bases at J, with 14 bases between. The CDR3 DNA follows: TGTGCCAGCAGCTCCGGGACACGAGATCAGCCCCAGCATTTT. Translation: CASSSGTRDQPQHF.

The rearrangement links TRBV11-1 to TRBJ2-1; TRBD2 aligns across 8 bases. V shed 5 bases, J shed 8 bases, and the junction held 14 bases outside the gene matches. The CDR3 runs 16 residues. Per the germline V gene, CDR1 is SGHAT and CDR2 is FQDESV (reference sequence). CDR3 sequence: CASSERTSRSGDEQFF. The CDR3 DNA reads TGTGCCAGCAGCGAAAGGACTAGCAGGAGTGGCGATGAGCAGTTCTTC.

This clone was detected once. DNA of the CDR3: TGTGCCACCAGTGACTCCCCACAGGGGGCGTGGGAGCAGTTCTTC. It codes for CATSDSPQGAWEQFF. The V call is TRBV24-1, the J call TRBJ2-1; 9 nucleotides agree with TRBD1. Germline CDR1 and CDR2: KGHDR and SFDVKD. Germline trimming cut 4 bases from V and 10 bases from J; bases unmatched to any gene: 10. CDR3 length equals 15 residues.

This rearrangement joins TRBV18 to TRBJ2-5, with D uncertain. V was pared by 3 bases and J by 5 bases, with 10 bases between. CDR1 KGHSH and CDR2 LQKENI come from the germline V gene. There are 13 residues in the CDR3. The DNA of the CDR3 is TGTGCCAGCTCACCTACCCAGGCGGAGACCCAGTACTTC. It translates to CASSPTQAETQYF.

This chain connects TRBV24-1 to TRBJ1-2; D unresolved. The length of the CDR3 is 12 residues. The V end lost 5 bases, the J end lost 2 bases, and 5 bases lay between the germline ends. The germline CDR1 and CDR2 sequences are KGHDR and SFDVKD. The CDR3 spells CATSAGNYGYTF. The CDR3 coding sequence is TGTGCCACCAGTGCGGGGAACTATGGCTACACCTTC.

The CDR3, as DNA: TGTGCCTGGAGCGGCCCTGGGGCCAACGTCCTGACTTTC. It specifies CAWSGPGANVLTF. The chain carries TRBV30 and TRBJ2-6; no definite D call. V gave up 3 bases and J gave up 2 bases, with 5 bases separating them. CDR1 and CDR2 (germline): GTSNPN, SVGIG (reference sequence). The CDR3 consists of 13 residues.

V and J are TRBV9 and TRBJ2-5; 9 positions agree with TRBD1. Germline assignment: CDR1 SGDLS and CDR2 YYNGEE. The CDR3 consists of 14 residues. V dropped 4 bases and J dropped 5; count of bases not matched to a gene: 6. The CDR3 nucleotides read TGTGCCAGCAGCCGGGACAGGGATCGGGAGACCCAGTACTTC. Protein sequence: CASSRDRDRETQYF.

The chain uses TRBV7-2 and TRBJ2-3; 9 nucleotides line up with TRBD2. CDR3 length equals 17 residues. CDR1 SGHTA and CDR2 FQGNSA come from the germline V gene. V shed 5 bases and J 5 bases; nucleotides not matched to a gene: 14. The CDR3 is CASSGSSGVISQDTQYF. CDR3 in DNA: TGTGCCAGCAGCGGATCTAGCGGGGTTATCTCACAAGATACGCAGTATTTT.

The chain has TRBV3-1 (or the pseudogene TRBV3-2) and TRBJ1-5; perhaps TRBD1 as D (6 bases). The germline CDR1 and CDR2 sequences are LGHDT and YNNKEL (reference sequence). CDR3 size: 14 residues. Trimming left V 4 bases short and J 4 bases short, with 11 bases between. Here the CDR3 DNA reads TGTGCCAGCAGCCTTTGGGGGCCGAATCAGCCCCAGCATTTT. It translates to CASSLWGPNQPQHF.

V is TRBV28 and J is TRBJ1-2; no firm D call. The CDR3 is 13 residues long. Germline-derived CDR1 and CDR2 are MDHEN and SYDVKM. The V gene lost 7 bases and the J gene lost 2 bases, with 11 bases spanning the gap. The CDR3, as DNA: TGTGCCAGCACCAACCGTCGAAACTATGGCTACACCTTC. This encodes CASTNRRNYGYTF.

The rearrangement links TRBV12-3 or TRBV12-4 to TRBJ1-5, with D unresolved. Trimming took 2 bases from V and 4 from J, leaving 6 bases between them. CDR3 size: 13 residues. The CDR3 bases are TGTGCCAGCAGTTTAACGGGGAATCAGCCCCAGCATTTT. It encodes CASSLTGNQPQHF.

The rearrangement joins TRBV27 to TRBJ1-2; D may be TRBD1 (5 bases). From germline, CDR1 is MNHEY and CDR2 SMNVEV (reference sequence). The CDR3 totals 14 residues. Trimming pared 6 bases from V and 1 base from J, leaving 12 bases between. This chain's CDR3 is CASSSGLYNYGYTF. The CDR3 DNA follows: TGTGCCAGCAGCTCGGGACTGTATAACTATGGCTACACCTTC.

The chain has TRBV28 and TRBJ2-7, with a weak D call TRBD2 (6 bases). The germline gives CDR1 MDHEN, CDR2 SYDVKM. This CDR3 is built from 15 residues. Trimming took 8 bases from V and 7 from J, leaving 24 bases between them. CDR3 coding DNA: TGTGCCAGCTTCCCATCGTTGGGACGTGGGGGGGAGCAGTACTTC. It encodes CASFPSLGRGGEQYF.

The genes are TRBV7-9 and TRBJ2-1, with D maybe TRBD2 (5 bases). The V end was cut by 7 bases, the J end by 4 bases, with 17 bases between. There are 15 residues in the CDR3. Germline-derived CDR1 and CDR2 are SEHNR and FQNEAQ (reference sequence). CDR3 sequence reads: CASTINPGLYNEQFF. In DNA, the CDR3 is TGTGCCAGCACAATAAACCCAGGACTTTACAATGAGCAGTTCTTC.

This chain connects TRBV3-1 (or the pseudogene TRBV3-2) to TRBJ2-2; 9 bases agree with TRBD1. This CDR3 is built from 20 residues. The V gene's germline CDR1 is LGHDT and CDR2 YNNKEL (reference sequence). V gave up 2 bases and J gave up 7 bases; unmatched junction bases: 20. In DNA form, the CDR3 reads TGTGCCAGCAGCCAACCCAGGGAGAAGCCAAGGACAGGGGCAAGCGGGGAGCTGTTTTTT. As protein: CASSQPREKPRTGASGELFF.

The chain has TRBV2 and TRBJ1-5; 11 bases are shared with TRBD1. The J segment lost 6 bases and the V segment lost 7 bases, leaving 8 bases of the junction unmatched. Germline loops: CDR1 SNHLY, CDR2 FYNNEI. This CDR3 is 15 amino acids long. The CDR3 nucleotides are TGTGCCAGCACCCTAGGACAGGGGGCACGTCAGCCCCAGCATTTT. Encoded protein: CASTLGQGARQPQHF. Supplemented by reference TRBV2 and TRBJ1-5, the full variable domain reads EPEVTQTPSHQVTQMGQEVILRCVPISNHLYFYWYRQILGQKVEFLVSFYNNEISEKSEIFDDQFSVERPDGSNFTLKIRSTKLEDSAMYFCASTLGQGARQPQHFGDGTRLSIL.

This chain links TRBV30 with TRBJ2-5, with TRBD2 as a possible D gene (5 bases). The CDR3 totals 15 residues. The V end was cut by 2 bases, the J end by 1 base, with 14 bases between. Germline V gene sequence: CDR1 GTSNPN, CDR2 SVGIG (reference sequence). This CDR3 is CAWSRPGLTQETQYF. In DNA, the CDR3 is TGTGCCTGGAGTCGCCCCGGACTCACCCAAGAGACCCAGTACTTC.